This entry is about one TCR beta chain. Some clones are missing from TCRdb's copy, which holds only in-frame ones; the method was immunoSEQ multiplex PCR. The sample contains some 74,000 clones, roughly 91% of which appear only once. Systemic immunosuppression or autoimmune disease history was grounds to exclude patients. This sample was included in a study of OX40 agonist ivuxolimab in advanced cancers. In the study overall: Patients were treated with ivuxolimab, an agonistic anti-OX40 (CD134) antibody. Every 2 weeks, ivuxolimab was infused into the patients intravenously at between 0.01 and 10 mg/kg.

This CDR3 is 17 amino acids long. Trimming stripped 0 bases from V and 1 base from J, with 10 bases between. The germline gives CDR1 MGHRA, CDR2 YSYEKL. This sample comprised CD4+ or CD8+ T cells sorted from blood, obtained in a trial of the OX40 agonist ivuxolimab. The TCR was taken from an adult with an advanced solid tumor such as melanoma, head and neck, liver or kidney cancer. The chain is built from TRBV4-1 and TRBJ2-6; D not certain. The CDR3 DNA reads as TGCGCCAGCAGCCAAGAGGCGCAGGCATCTGGGGCCAACGTCCTGACTTTC. Translating it yields CASSQEAQASGANVLTF.